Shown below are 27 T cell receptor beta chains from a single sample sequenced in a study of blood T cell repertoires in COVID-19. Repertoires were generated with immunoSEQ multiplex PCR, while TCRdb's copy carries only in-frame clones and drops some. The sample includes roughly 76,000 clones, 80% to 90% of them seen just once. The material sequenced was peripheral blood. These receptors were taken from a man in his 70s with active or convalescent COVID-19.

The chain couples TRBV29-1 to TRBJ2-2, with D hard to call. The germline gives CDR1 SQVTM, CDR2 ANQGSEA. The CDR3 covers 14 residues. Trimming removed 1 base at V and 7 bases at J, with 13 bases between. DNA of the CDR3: TGCAGCGTTGAAGCCCACCGTTCCGGCGGGGAGCTGTTTTTT. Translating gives CSVEAHRSGGELFF.

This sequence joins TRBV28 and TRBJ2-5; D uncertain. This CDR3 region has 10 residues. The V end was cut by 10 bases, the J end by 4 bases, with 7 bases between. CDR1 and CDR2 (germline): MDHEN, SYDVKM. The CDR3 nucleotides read TGTGCCATTCCTTTAGAGACCCAGTACTTC. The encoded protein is CAIPLETQYF.

The CDR3 loop reads CASSLGLAGGGVGKNIQYF. CDR3 in DNA: TGCGCCAGCAGCTTGGGTCTAGCGGGAGGAGGGGTAGGCAAAAACATTCAGTACTTC. This sequence joins TRBV5-1 and TRBJ2-4, with 11 nucleotides matching TRBD2. This CDR3 region has 19 residues. Germline V gene data show CDR1 as SGHRS and CDR2 as YFSETQ. V shed 0 bases and J 3 bases; nucleotides not matched to a gene: 11.

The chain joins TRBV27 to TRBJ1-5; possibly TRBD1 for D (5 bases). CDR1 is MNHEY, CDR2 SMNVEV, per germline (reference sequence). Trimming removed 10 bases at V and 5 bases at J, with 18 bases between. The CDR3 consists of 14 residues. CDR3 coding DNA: TGTGCCACTCGACCGGGGGTCGGGGATCAGCCCCAGCATTTT. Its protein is CATRPGVGDQPQHF.

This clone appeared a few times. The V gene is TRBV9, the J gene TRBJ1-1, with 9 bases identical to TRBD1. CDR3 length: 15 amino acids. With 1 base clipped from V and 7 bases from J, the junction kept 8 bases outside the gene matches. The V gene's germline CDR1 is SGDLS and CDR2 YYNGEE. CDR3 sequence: CASSVNWDRAGEAFF. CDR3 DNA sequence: TGTGCCAGCAGCGTAAACTGGGACAGGGCAGGTGAAGCTTTCTTT.

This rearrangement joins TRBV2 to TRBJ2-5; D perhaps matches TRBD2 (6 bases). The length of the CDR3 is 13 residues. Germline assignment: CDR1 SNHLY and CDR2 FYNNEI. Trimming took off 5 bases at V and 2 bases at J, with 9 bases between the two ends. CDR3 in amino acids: CASSRETQETQYF. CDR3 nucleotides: TGTGCCAGCAGTCGGGAGACACAAGAGACCCAGTACTTC.

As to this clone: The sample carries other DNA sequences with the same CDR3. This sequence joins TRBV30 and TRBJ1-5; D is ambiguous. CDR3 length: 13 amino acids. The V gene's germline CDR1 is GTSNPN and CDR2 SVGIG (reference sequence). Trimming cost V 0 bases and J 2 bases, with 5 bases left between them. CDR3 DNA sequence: TGTGCCTGGAGTGTTGAGGGCAATCAGCCCCAGCATTTT. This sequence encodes CAWSVEGNQPQHF. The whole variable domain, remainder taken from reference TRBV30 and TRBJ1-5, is SQTIHQWPATLVQPVGSPLSLECTVEGTSNPNLYWYRQAAGRGLQLLFYSVGIGQISSEVPQNLSASRPQDRQFILSSKKLLLSDSGFYLCAWSVEGNQPQHFGDGTRLSIL.

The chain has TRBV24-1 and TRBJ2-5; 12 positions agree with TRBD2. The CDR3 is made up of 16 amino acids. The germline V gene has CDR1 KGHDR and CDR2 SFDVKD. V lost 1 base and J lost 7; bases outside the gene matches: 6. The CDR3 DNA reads TGTGCCACCAGTGATTTTACTAGCGGGAGGTTGGGGACCCAGTACTTC. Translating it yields CATSDFTSGRLGTQYF.

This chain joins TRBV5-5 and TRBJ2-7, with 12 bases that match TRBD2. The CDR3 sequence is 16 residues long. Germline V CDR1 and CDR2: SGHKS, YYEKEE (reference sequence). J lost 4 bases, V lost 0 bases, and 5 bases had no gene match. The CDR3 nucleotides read TGTGCCAGCAGCTTGGTGGGGACTAGCGGGCTTTACGAGCAGTACTTC. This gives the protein CASSLVGTSGLYEQYF. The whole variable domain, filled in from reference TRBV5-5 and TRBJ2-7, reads DAGVTQSPTHLIKTRGQQVTLRCSPISGHKSVSWYQQVLGQGPQFIFQYYEKEERGRGNFPDRFSARQFPNYSSELNVNALLLGDSALYLCASSLVGTSGLYEQYFGPGTRLTVT.

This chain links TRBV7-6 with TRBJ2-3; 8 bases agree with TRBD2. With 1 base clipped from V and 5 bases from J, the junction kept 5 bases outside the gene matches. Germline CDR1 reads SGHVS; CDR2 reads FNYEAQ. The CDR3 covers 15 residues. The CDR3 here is CASSLGPTSGDTQYF. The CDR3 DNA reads TGTGCCAGCAGCTTAGGGCCTACTAGCGGAGATACGCAGTATTTT.

For the CDR3, the DNA is TGCAGCGTTGAGGGTAGTTGGAGACCCTCTAACTATGGCTACACCTTC. Protein: CSVEGSWRPSNYGYTF. This sequence joins TRBV29-1 and TRBJ1-2; D ambiguous. V dropped 3 bases and J dropped 0 bases, with 17 bases sitting between them. The length of the CDR3 is 16 residues. Germline V gene data show CDR1 as SQVTM and CDR2 as ANQGSEA. Combining the CDR3 with reference TRBV29-1 and TRBJ1-2 gives the whole variable domain SAVISQKPSRDICQRGTSLTIQCQVDSQVTMMFWYRQQPGQSLTLIATANQGSEATYESGFVIDKFPISRPNLTFSTLTVSNMSPEDSSIYLCSVEGSWRPSNYGYTFGSGTRLTVV.

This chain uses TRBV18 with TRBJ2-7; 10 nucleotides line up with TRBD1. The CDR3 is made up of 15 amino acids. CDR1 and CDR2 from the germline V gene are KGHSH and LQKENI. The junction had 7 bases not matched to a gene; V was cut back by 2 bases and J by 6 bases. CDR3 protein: CASSPSLGTGVEQYF. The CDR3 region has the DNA TGTGCCAGCTCACCATCATTGGGGACAGGGGTCGAGCAGTACTTC.

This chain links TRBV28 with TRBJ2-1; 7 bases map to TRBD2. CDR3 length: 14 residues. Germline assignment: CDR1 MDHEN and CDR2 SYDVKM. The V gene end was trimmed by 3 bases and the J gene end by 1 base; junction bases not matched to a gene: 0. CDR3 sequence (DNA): TGTGCCAGCAGTTTGGGGGGGTCCTACAATGAGCAGTTCTTC. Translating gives CASSLGGSYNEQFF.

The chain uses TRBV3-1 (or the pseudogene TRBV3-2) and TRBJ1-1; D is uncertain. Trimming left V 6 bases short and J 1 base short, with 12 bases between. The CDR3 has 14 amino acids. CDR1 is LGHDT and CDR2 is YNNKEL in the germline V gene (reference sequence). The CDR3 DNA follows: TGTGCCAGCAGACTAGACGGAGGGAACACTGAAGCTTTCTTT. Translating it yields CASRLDGGNTEAFF.

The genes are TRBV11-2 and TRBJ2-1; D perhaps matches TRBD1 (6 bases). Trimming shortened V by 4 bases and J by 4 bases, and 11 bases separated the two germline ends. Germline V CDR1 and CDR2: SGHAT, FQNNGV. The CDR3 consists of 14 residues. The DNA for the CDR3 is TGTGCCAGCAGCTATCCAGGGGTTTACAATGAGCAGTTCTTC. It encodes CASSYPGVYNEQFF.

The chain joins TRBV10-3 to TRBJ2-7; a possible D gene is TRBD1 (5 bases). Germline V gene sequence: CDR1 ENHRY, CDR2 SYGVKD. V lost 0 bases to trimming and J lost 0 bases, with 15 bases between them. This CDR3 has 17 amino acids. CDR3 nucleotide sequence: TGTGCCATCAGTGAGTCGAAGGGGCATTTGGCCTCCTACGAGCAGTACTTC. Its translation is CAISESKGHLASYEQYF.

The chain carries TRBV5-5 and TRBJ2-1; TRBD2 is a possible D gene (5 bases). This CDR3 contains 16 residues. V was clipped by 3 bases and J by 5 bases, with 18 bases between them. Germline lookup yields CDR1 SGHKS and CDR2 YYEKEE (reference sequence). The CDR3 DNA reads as TGTGCCAGCAGCTGGGGTCGACCGGGATTTAACAATGAGCAGTTCTTC. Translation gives CASSWGRPGFNNEQFF.

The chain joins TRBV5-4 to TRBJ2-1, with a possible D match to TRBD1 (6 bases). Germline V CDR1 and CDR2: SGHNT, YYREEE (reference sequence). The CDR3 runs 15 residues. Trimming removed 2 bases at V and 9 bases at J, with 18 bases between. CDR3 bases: TGTGCCAGCAGCTTCCGCCTAACCCCCAGGGGTGAGCAGTTCTTC. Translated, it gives CASSFRLTPRGEQFF.

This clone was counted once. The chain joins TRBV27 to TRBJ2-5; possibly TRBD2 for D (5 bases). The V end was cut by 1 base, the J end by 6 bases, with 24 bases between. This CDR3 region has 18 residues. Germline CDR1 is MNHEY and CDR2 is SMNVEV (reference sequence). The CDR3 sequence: CASSLLSFGGPSVKTQYF. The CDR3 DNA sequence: TGTGCCAGCAGTTTATTATCCTTCGGAGGCCCCTCGGTGAAGACCCAGTACTTC.

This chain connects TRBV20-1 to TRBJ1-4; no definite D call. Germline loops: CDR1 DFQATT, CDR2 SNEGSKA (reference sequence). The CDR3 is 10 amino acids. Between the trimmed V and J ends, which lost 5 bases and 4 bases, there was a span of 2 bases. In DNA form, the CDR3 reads TGCAGTGCTTATAATGAAAAACTGTTTTTT. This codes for CSAYNEKLFF.

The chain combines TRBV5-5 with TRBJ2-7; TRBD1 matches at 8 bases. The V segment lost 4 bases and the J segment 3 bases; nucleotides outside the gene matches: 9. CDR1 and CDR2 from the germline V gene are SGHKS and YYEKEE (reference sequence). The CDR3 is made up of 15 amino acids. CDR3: CASSGPATGVYEQYF. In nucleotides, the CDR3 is TGTGCCAGCAGCGGCCCCGCGACAGGGGTCTACGAGCAGTACTTC.

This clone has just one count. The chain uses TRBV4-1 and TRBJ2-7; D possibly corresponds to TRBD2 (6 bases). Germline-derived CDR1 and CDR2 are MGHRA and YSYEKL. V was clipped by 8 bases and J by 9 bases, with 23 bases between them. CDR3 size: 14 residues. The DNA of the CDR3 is TGCGCCAGCGGAGTTCCCGACGGGACTCGCCCGCAGTACTTC. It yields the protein CASGVPDGTRPQYF.

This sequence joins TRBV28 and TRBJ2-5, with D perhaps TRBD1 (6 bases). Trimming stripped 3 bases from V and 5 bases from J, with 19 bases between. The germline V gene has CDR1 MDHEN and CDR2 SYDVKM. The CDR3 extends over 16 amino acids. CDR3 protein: CASSFPVGGVEETQYF. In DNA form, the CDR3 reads TGTGCCAGCAGTTTCCCCGTAGGGGGAGTGGAGGAGACCCAGTACTTC.

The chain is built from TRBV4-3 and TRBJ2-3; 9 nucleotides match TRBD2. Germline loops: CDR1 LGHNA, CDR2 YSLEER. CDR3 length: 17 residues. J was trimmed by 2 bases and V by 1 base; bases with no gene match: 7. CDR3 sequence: CASSQGGLAHSTDTQYF. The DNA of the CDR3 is TGCGCCAGCAGCCAAGGCGGACTAGCGCACTCCACAGATACGCAGTATTTT.

The CDR3, as DNA: TGTGCCTGCGCCCTTCATCCTTATAGCAATCAGCCCCAGCATTTT. Protein product: CACALHPYSNQPQHF. The chain has TRBV28 and TRBJ1-5; D call uncertain. This CDR3 is built from 15 residues. Trimming took 11 bases from V and 0 from J, leaving 17 bases between them. The germline V gene encodes CDR1 MDHEN and CDR2 SYDVKM.

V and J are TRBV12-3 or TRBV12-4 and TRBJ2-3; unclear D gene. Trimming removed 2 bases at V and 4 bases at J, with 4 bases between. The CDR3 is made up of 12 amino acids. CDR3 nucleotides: TGTGCCAGCAGTTTATCGGCAGATACGCAGTATTTT. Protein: CASSLSADTQYF.

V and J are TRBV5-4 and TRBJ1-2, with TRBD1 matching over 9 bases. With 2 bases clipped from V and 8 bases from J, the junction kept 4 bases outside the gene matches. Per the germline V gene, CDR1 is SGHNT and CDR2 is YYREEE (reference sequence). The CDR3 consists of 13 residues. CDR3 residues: CASSLGDRVGYTF. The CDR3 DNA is TGTGCCAGCAGCTTAGGGGACAGGGTCGGCTACACCTTC.